These T cell receptor beta chains were read from a single sample in a study of blood T cell repertoires in COVID-19. Here immunoSEQ multiplex PCR was the method, and the copy in TCRdb shows in-frame clones only, minus some. The data contain some 130,000 clones, 84% of them singletons. Specimen: PBMCs or T cells enriched from blood (not recorded which). The source of these receptors is a man in his forties or fifties with acute COVID-19. The CDR3 runs from the conserved cysteine through the conserved F or W. The D gene is left open where the match is weak. The size field is filled for only some rows; it gives once, few, many or a size class.

D gene: TRBD1
clone size: -
J gene: TRBJ2-5
V gene: TRBV18
CDR3 DNA: TGTGCCAGCTCACCGCTCGGGACAGGACTCCAAGAGACCCAGTACTTC
CDR3 protein: CASSPLGTGLQETQYF

D gene: TRBD1
clone size: once
J gene: TRBJ2-3
V gene: TRBV18
CDR3 DNA: TGTGCCAGCTGCCCGACAGGGAAACACACAGATACGCAGTATTTT
CDR3 protein: CASCPTGKHTDTQYF

D gene: -
clone size: -
J gene: TRBJ1-1
V gene: TRBV28
CDR3 DNA: TGTGCCAGCAAGGGGTCCAACACTGAAGCTTTCTTT
CDR3 protein: CASKGSNTEAFF

D gene: -
clone size: -
J gene: TRBJ2-7
V gene: TRBV7-3
CDR3 DNA: TGTGCCAGCAGCTTAACGGGGGGATCCTACGAGCAGTACTTC
CDR3 protein: CASSLTGGSYEQYF

D gene: -
clone size: -
J gene: TRBJ1-3
V gene: TRBV19
CDR3 DNA: TGTGCCAGTAGTATCGACCGGGACACTATTAATGGAAACACCATATATTTT
CDR3 protein: CASSIDRDTINGNTIYF

D gene: -
clone size: -
J gene: TRBJ2-2
V gene: TRBV14
CDR3 DNA: TGTGCCAGCAGCCGCGACGGGGAGGGGGAGCTGTTTTTT
CDR3 protein: CASSRDGEGELFF

D gene: -
clone size: once
J gene: TRBJ1-5
V gene: TRBV13
CDR3 DNA: TGTGCCAGTTCCGGGAAGTATAGCAATCAGCCCCAGCATTTT
CDR3 protein: CASSGKYSNQPQHF

D gene: -
clone size: -
J gene: TRBJ1-2
V gene: TRBV5-6
CDR3 DNA: TGTGCCAGCAGCTTGTACAGCCCCAACTATGGCTACACCTTC
CDR3 protein: CASSLYSPNYGYTF

D gene: TRBD2
clone size: -
J gene: TRBJ2-7
V gene: TRBV5-6
CDR3 DNA: TGTGCCAGCAGCTTAGGGACTAGCGGGAGAGGGTACGAGCAGTACTTC
CDR3 protein: CASSLGTSGRGYEQYF

D gene: TRBD2
clone size: -
J gene: TRBJ2-5
V gene: TRBV3-1/TRBV3-2
CDR3 DNA: TGTGCCAGCAGCCAATTCCAGACGGGAGGTCGGCGGACCCAGTACTTC
CDR3 protein: CASSQFQTGGRRTQYF

D gene: TRBD2
clone size: -
J gene: TRBJ2-3
V gene: TRBV5-1
CDR3 DNA: TGCGCCAGCAGCTTGTCACTAGCGGACACAGATACGCAGTATTTT
CDR3 protein: CASSLSLADTDTQYF

D gene: -
clone size: -
J gene: TRBJ1-5
V gene: TRBV7-9
CDR3 DNA: TGTGCCAGCAGCTCCGACAGTTTTAGCCAGCCCCAGCATTTT
CDR3 protein: CASSSDSFSQPQHF

D gene: -
clone size: -
J gene: TRBJ2-2
V gene: TRBV5-1
CDR3 DNA: TGCGCCAGCAGCTCCACCGGGACAACGGGGAGGGAGCTGTTTTTT
CDR3 protein: CASSSTGTTGRELFF

D gene: -
clone size: -
J gene: TRBJ2-1
V gene: TRBV3-1/TRBV3-2
CDR3 DNA: TGTGCCAGCAGCCGGGGGGGACAGGAAACAAATGAGCAGTTCTTC
CDR3 protein: CASSRGGQETNEQFF

D gene: TRBD1
clone size: once
J gene: TRBJ1-1
V gene: TRBV19
CDR3 DNA: TGTGCCAGTAACCCCTCGACAGGGGAGAACACTGAAGCTTTCTTT
CDR3 protein: CASNPSTGENTEAFF

D gene: -
clone size: -
J gene: TRBJ1-5
V gene: TRBV11-2
CDR3 DNA: TGTGCCAGCAGCATAGGAGGTGGCAGAAATCAGCCCCAGCATTTT
CDR3 protein: CASSIGGGRNQPQHF

D gene: TRBD1
clone size: -
J gene: TRBJ2-3
V gene: TRBV19
CDR3 DNA: TGTGCCAGTAGTATAGATCCGGGACAGGGGGGTTCAGATACGCAGTATTTT
CDR3 protein: CASSIDPGQGGSDTQYF

D gene: -
clone size: -
J gene: TRBJ2-7
V gene: TRBV7-9
CDR3 DNA: TGTGCCAGCAGCCCGGGGGGCGGGATATCCTACGAGCAGTACTTC
CDR3 protein: CASSPGGGISYEQYF

D gene: -
clone size: -
J gene: TRBJ1-2
V gene: TRBV12-3/TRBV12-4
CDR3 DNA: TGTGCCAGCACCCCCGGGGTCGACTATGGCTACACCTTC
CDR3 protein: CASTPGVDYGYTF

D gene: -
clone size: -
J gene: TRBJ1-4
V gene: TRBV2
CDR3 DNA: TGTGCCAGCACCCTCGGGCAGGGGCGGGAAAAACTGTTTTTT
CDR3 protein: CASTLGQGREKLFF

D gene: -
clone size: -
J gene: TRBJ1-1
V gene: TRBV9
CDR3 DNA: TGTGCCAGCAGCGGAGATAAGACTGAAGCTTTCTTT
CDR3 protein: CASSGDKTEAFF

D gene: TRBD2
clone size: -
J gene: TRBJ2-1
V gene: TRBV2
CDR3 DNA: TGTGCCAGCAGTGAAAGACCCTCGGGGGGGCCCCAGTTCTTC
CDR3 protein: CASSERPSGGPQFF

D gene: -
clone size: -
J gene: TRBJ1-2
V gene: TRBV7-9
CDR3 DNA: TGTGCCAGCAGCTTAGACGGGAACTATGGCTACACCTTC
CDR3 protein: CASSLDGNYGYTF

D gene: -
clone size: -
J gene: TRBJ1-5
V gene: TRBV21-1
CDR3 DNA: TGTGCCAGCAGCAAAGCGCTTGGTGCGTTCGGGCCCCAGCATTTT
CDR3 protein: CASSKALGAFGPQHF

D gene: TRBD2
clone size: -
J gene: TRBJ2-2
V gene: TRBV7-3
CDR3 DNA: TGTGAGGACCGGGACTACCAGAACACCGGGGAGCTGTTTTTT
CDR3 protein: CEDRDYQNTGELFF

D gene: -
clone size: -
J gene: TRBJ2-7
V gene: TRBV29-1
CDR3 DNA: TGCAGCGCAAAAGCAACTCTGCGGCACGAGCAGTACTTC
CDR3 protein: CSAKATLRHEQYF

D gene: TRBD2
clone size: once
J gene: TRBJ2-2
V gene: TRBV7-2
CDR3 DNA: TGTGCCAGCAGCTTAGGTGCGGGAGTCACCGGGGAGCTGTTTTTT
CDR3 protein: CASSLGAGVTGELFF

D gene: TRBD1
clone size: -
J gene: TRBJ1-2
V gene: TRBV19
CDR3 DNA: TGTGCCAGTAGTATACAGGGACAGCTCGGCGGCTACACCTTC
CDR3 protein: CASSIQGQLGGYTF

D gene: -
clone size: -
J gene: TRBJ1-2
V gene: TRBV5-4
CDR3 DNA: TGTGCCAGCAGCTTTTCCGAGAACTATGGCTACACCTTC
CDR3 protein: CASSFSENYGYTF

D gene: -
clone size: -
J gene: TRBJ2-5
V gene: TRBV14
CDR3 DNA: TGTGCCAGCAGCCACCTACTAACAGGGTACCAAGAGACCCAGTACTTC
CDR3 protein: CASSHLLTGYQETQYF

D gene: -
clone size: once
J gene: TRBJ1-2
V gene: TRBV25-1
CDR3 DNA: TGTGCCAGCAGTGAATCTGCGGGGGGTGGCTACACCTTC
CDR3 protein: CASSESAGGGYTF

D gene: -
clone size: -
J gene: TRBJ1-1
V gene: TRBV5-8
CDR3 DNA: TGTGCCAGCAGCTACCAAAGGACTATGAGCACTGAAGCTTTCTTT
CDR3 protein: CASSYQRTMSTEAFF

D gene: -
clone size: -
J gene: TRBJ2-1
V gene: TRBV5-1
CDR3 DNA: TGCGCCAGCAGCTTGGACGGGAGCTCCTACAATGAGCAGTTCTTC
CDR3 protein: CASSLDGSSYNEQFF

D gene: TRBD2
clone size: -
J gene: TRBJ2-7
V gene: TRBV20-1
CDR3 DNA: TGCAGTGCTAGTGAGACTAGCGGGGGTACCTACGAGCAGTACTTC
CDR3 protein: CSASETSGGTYEQYF

D gene: -
clone size: once
J gene: TRBJ2-3
V gene: TRBV7-9
CDR3 DNA: TGTGCCAGCAGCTTGGGGCCGTTGTATTTT
CDR3 protein: CASSLGPLYF

D gene: -
clone size: -
J gene: TRBJ1-1
V gene: TRBV11-2
CDR3 DNA: TGTGCCAGCAGCTGGAGCAGGGGTGATACTGAAGCTTTCTTT
CDR3 protein: CASSWSRGDTEAFF

D gene: -
clone size: -
J gene: TRBJ2-1
V gene: TRBV19
CDR3 DNA: TGTGCCAGTAGCCGGGACTTGCTTAGTGAGCAGTTCTTC
CDR3 protein: CASSRDLLSEQFF

D gene: -
clone size: -
J gene: TRBJ1-2
V gene: TRBV5-1
CDR3 DNA: TGCGCCAGCAGCTTGGGAAGCGTTCCTAACTATGGCTACACCTTC
CDR3 protein: CASSLGSVPNYGYTF

D gene: TRBD2
clone size: -
J gene: TRBJ2-5
V gene: TRBV29-1
CDR3 DNA: TGCAGCGTTGACATTAGGGGAGGGGAGACCCAGTACTTC
CDR3 protein: CSVDIRGGETQYF

D gene: TRBD1
clone size: -
J gene: TRBJ1-4
V gene: TRBV3-1/TRBV3-2
CDR3 DNA: TGTGCCAGCAGCCACCAGGGGGACTCTAATGAAAAACTGTTTTTT
CDR3 protein: CASSHQGDSNEKLFF

D gene: -
clone size: -
J gene: TRBJ1-2
V gene: TRBV5-3
CDR3 DNA: TGTGCCAGAAGCCTACGTCCGGCAGGATTTAGAGACTATGGCTACACCTTC
CDR3 protein: CARSLRPAGFRDYGYTF

D gene: TRBD1
clone size: -
J gene: TRBJ2-1
V gene: TRBV9
CDR3 DNA: TGTGCCAGCAGCCCCCGGGGGACAGGGGGTGGTGAGCAGTTCTTC
CDR3 protein: CASSPRGTGGGEQFF

D gene: -
clone size: many
J gene: TRBJ1-6
V gene: TRBV5-1
CDR3 DNA: TGCGCCAGCAGCTTTGGAGGGCTGCATTCACCCCTCCACTTT
CDR3 protein: CASSFGGLHSPLHF

D gene: TRBD2
clone size: -
J gene: TRBJ2-2
V gene: TRBV11-1
CDR3 DNA: TGTGCCAGCGGCGCCTTAGCGGGAGGGGTTAACGGGGAGCTGTTTTTT
CDR3 protein: CASGALAGGVNGELFF

D gene: -
clone size: -
J gene: TRBJ1-3
V gene: TRBV28
CDR3 DNA: TGTGCCAGCAGTTTACCCATCTCTGGAAACACCATATATTTT
CDR3 protein: CASSLPISGNTIYF

D gene: TRBD2
clone size: -
J gene: TRBJ2-2
V gene: TRBV29-1
CDR3 DNA: TGCAGCGCCCGGGGACTAGTACCCGGGGAGCTGTTTTTT
CDR3 protein: CSARGLVPGELFF

D gene: TRBD1
clone size: -
J gene: TRBJ1-2
V gene: TRBV24-1
CDR3 DNA: TGTGCCACCAGTGACGCCAGGGGGCGAGGAGACTATGGCTACACCTTC
CDR3 protein: CATSDARGRGDYGYTF

D gene: -
clone size: -
J gene: TRBJ2-7
V gene: TRBV11-2
CDR3 DNA: TGTGCCAGCAGACAACAGGGCCTCGTGCAGTACTTC
CDR3 protein: CASRQQGLVQYF

D gene: TRBD2
clone size: -
J gene: TRBJ2-4
V gene: TRBV5-1
CDR3 DNA: TGCGCCAGCAGCCCAGGGACTAGCGATGGCGGCATTCAGTACTTC
CDR3 protein: CASSPGTSDGGIQYF

D gene: -
clone size: -
J gene: TRBJ2-2
V gene: TRBV7-2
CDR3 DNA: TGTGCCAGCAGCTTAGGACTAGACACCGGGGAGCTGTTTTTT
CDR3 protein: CASSLGLDTGELFF

D gene: TRBD1
clone size: once
J gene: TRBJ1-1
V gene: TRBV28
CDR3 DNA: TGTGCCAGCAGTCTCCAGACAGGGGAGGCTTTCTTT
CDR3 protein: CASSLQTGEAFF

D gene: TRBD1
clone size: -
J gene: TRBJ1-2
V gene: TRBV6-6
CDR3 DNA: TGTGCCAGCAGTCGCGGACAGGGAGGAGAGGATGGCTACACCTTC
CDR3 protein: CASSRGQGGEDGYTF

D gene: -
clone size: -
J gene: TRBJ2-7
V gene: TRBV2
CDR3 DNA: TGTGCCAGCAGTCCAAGGCACACTACCTACGAGCAGTACTTC
CDR3 protein: CASSPRHTTYEQYF